Below, 32 T cell receptor beta chains from the same sample are listed, as sequenced in a study of OX40 agonist ivuxolimab in advanced cancers. Sequencing used immunoSEQ multiplex PCR; TCRdb keeps in-frame clones, though not all of them. The table has about 12,000 clones, roughly 75% seen once. The specimen comprised CD4+ or CD8+ T cells sorted from blood, sampled in a trial of the OX40 agonist ivuxolimab. These receptors all stem from an adult with an advanced solid tumor such as melanoma, head and neck, liver or kidney cancer.

This clone was seen a handful of times. The chain employs TRBV7-2 and TRBJ2-3; maybe TRBD2 (7 bases). CDR1 is SGHTA and CDR2 is FQGNSA in the germline V gene. CDR3 length: 18 amino acids. Trimming shortened V by 4 bases and J by 2 bases, and 22 bases separated the two germline ends. As DNA, the CDR3 is TGTGCCAGCAGCTCGTTAGCCCGCAGAGCGGGACACACAGATACGCAGTATTTT. It specifies CASSSLARRAGHTDTQYF.

J is TRBJ1-1 and V is TRBV4-3; D might be TRBD1 (5 bases). This CDR3 comprises 15 residues. V lost 1 base, J lost 3 bases, and 12 bases lay in between. Germline lookup yields CDR1 LGHNA and CDR2 YSLEER. CDR3 DNA: TGCGCCAGCAGCCAAGGGTGGGGGGAGGACACTGAAGCTTTCTTT. Protein sequence: CASSQGWGEDTEAFF.

The chain is built from TRBV18 and TRBJ2-7, with TRBD2 matching over 10 bases. The germline CDR1 and CDR2 sequences are KGHSH and LQKENI. With 7 bases clipped from V and 0 bases from J, the junction kept 9 bases outside the gene matches. The CDR3 covers 16 residues. The CDR3 DNA follows: TGTGCCAGCTTAGACCGAGCGGGAGGGACCTCCTACGAGCAGTACTTC. Its protein is CASLDRAGGTSYEQYF.

This clone was picked up a small number of times. The CDR3 DNA is TGTGCCAGCAGCCTGGGTCAGAGCTCTGGAAACACCATATATTTT. Translated: CASSLGQSSGNTIYF. This chain uses TRBV28 with TRBJ1-3; D is undetermined. Germline lookup yields CDR1 MDHEN and CDR2 SYDVKM. V was clipped by 6 bases and J by 0 bases, with 12 bases between them. The CDR3 totals 15 residues.

This clone qualifies as medium-sized (0.01 to 0.1%). V gene TRBV7-9 combines with J gene TRBJ1-1, with 7 bases that match TRBD1. Germline V gives CDR1 SEHNR, CDR2 FQNEAQ (reference sequence). V lost 4 bases to trimming and J lost 2 bases; unmatched junction nucleotides: 7. CDR3 length: 15 residues. CDR3 nucleotides: TGTGCCAGCAGCTCGCCTACAGGGGAAAACACTGAAGCTTTCTTT. Translated, it gives CASSSPTGENTEAFF.

This clone appeared a few times. This chain uses TRBV7-9 with TRBJ2-5, with TRBD1 identical over 7 bases. V shed 2 bases and J 2 bases; nucleotides not matched to a gene: 5. Looked up from germline, CDR1 is SEHNR and CDR2 is FQNEAQ (reference sequence). The CDR3 consists of 15 residues. CDR3 amino acids: CASSLWGQPQETQYF. CDR3 in DNA: TGTGCCAGCAGCTTATGGGGACAGCCTCAAGAGACCCAGTACTTC.

This chain connects TRBV6-5 to TRBJ1-6; possibly TRBD1 for D (6 bases). Trimming pared 2 bases from V and 7 bases from J, leaving 12 bases between. There are 15 residues in the CDR3. Germline V gives CDR1 MNHEY, CDR2 SVGAGI. CDR3 in amino acids: CASSYLRTENSPLHF. CDR3 nucleotides: TGTGCCAGCAGTTACCTAAGGACAGAGAATTCACCCCTCCACTTT.

The chain links TRBV29-1 to TRBJ2-1; D is possibly TRBD1 or TRBD2 (5 bases each). Germline assignment: CDR1 SQVTM and CDR2 ANQGSEA. The CDR3 has 15 residues. Trimming shortened V by 4 bases and J by 6 bases, and 19 bases separated the two germline ends. CDR3 sequence reads: CSVVLRAGTGNEQFF. The DNA for the CDR3 is TGCAGCGTTGTATTAAGGGCAGGGACGGGCAATGAGCAGTTCTTC.

This rearrangement joins TRBV6-1 to TRBJ1-2; D is uncertain. CDR3 length equals 16 residues. V was cut by 0 bases and J by 6 bases, with 17 bases left in between. Germline V gene data show CDR1 as MNHNS and CDR2 as SASEGT. The CDR3 loop is CASSEALGAFRNGYTF. The CDR3 DNA sequence: TGTGCCAGCAGTGAAGCGCTCGGCGCGTTCAGGAATGGCTACACCTTC.

The chain links TRBV11-3 to TRBJ2-1; 10 bases are a match to TRBD1. Per the germline V gene, CDR1 is SGHNT and CDR2 is YENEEA. The V segment lost 5 bases and the J segment 6 bases; nucleotides outside the gene matches: 7. The CDR3 is made up of 15 amino acids. The CDR3 protein is CASSPRQGAGNEQFF. CDR3 bases: TGTGCCAGCAGCCCGCGACAGGGGGCAGGCAATGAGCAGTTCTTC.

J is TRBJ2-7 and V is TRBV28; possible D gene TRBD1, 5 bases. From germline, CDR1 is MDHEN and CDR2 SYDVKM. The CDR3 covers 16 residues. Trimming pared 3 bases from V and 5 bases from J, leaving 20 bases between. CDR3 nucleotides: TGTGCCAGCAGTTTTTATGTTGGGGCAACGGGTGACGAGCAGTACTTC. It specifies CASSFYVGATGDEQYF.

The V gene is TRBV27, the J gene TRBJ1-2, with 7 bases aligning to TRBD1. Germline lookup yields CDR1 MNHEY and CDR2 SMNVEV (reference sequence). With 3 bases clipped from V and 2 bases from J, the junction kept 0 bases outside the gene matches. This CDR3 spans 13 amino acids. The CDR3 sequence is CASSFRGNYGYTF. In DNA form, the CDR3 reads TGTGCCAGCAGTTTCAGGGGGAACTATGGCTACACCTTC.

This clone was counted between two and nine times. CDR3 sequence (DNA): TGCAGCGTTGGGGACAGGGGGCTGGGCACAGATACGCAGTATTTT. Translation gives CSVGDRGLGTDTQYF. The V call is TRBV29-1, the J call TRBJ2-3; 12 positions agree with TRBD1. Trimming took 4 bases from V and 1 from J; bases not matched to a gene: 3. CDR1 SQVTM and CDR2 ANQGSEA come from the germline V gene. There are 15 residues in the CDR3.

This chain joins TRBV9 and TRBJ1-1; D is possibly TRBD1 (5 bases). Trimming removed 4 bases from V and 11 bases from J, with 24 bases in between. Germline CDR1 SGDLS, CDR2 YYNGEE. There are 15 residues in the CDR3. The CDR3 protein is CASSPEAGSGEYAFF. CDR3 bases: TGTGCCAGCAGCCCAGAGGCAGGGAGCGGGGAGTATGCTTTCTTT. The full variable domain, in which reference TRBV9 and TRBJ1-1 provide the parts outside the CDR3, is DSGVTQTPKHLITATGQRVTLRCSPRSGDLSVYWYQQSLDQGLQFLIQYYNGEERAKGNILERFSAQQFPDLHSELNLSSLELGDSALYFCASSPEAGSGEYAFFGQGTRLTVV.

This clone has a handful of counts. The chain uses TRBV7-9 and TRBJ1-1, with D uncertain. V lost 1 base and J lost 12, with 6 bases in between. Germline V gene data show CDR1 as SEHNR and CDR2 as FQNEAQ (reference sequence). CDR3 length: 10 residues. CDR3 amino acids: CASSLEFPFF. DNA of the CDR3: TGTGCCAGCAGCTTAGAATTCCCTTTCTTT.

The rearrangement joins TRBV15 to TRBJ2-4, with D perhaps matching TRBD1 or TRBD2 (6 bases each). V lost 0 bases and J 3 bases, leaving 18 bases between the germline ends. CDR1 LNHNV and CDR2 YYDKDF come from the germline V gene (reference sequence). The CDR3 contains 18 residues. The CDR3 DNA sequence: TGTGCCACCAGCAGAGACCCCCCGGGGGCGGGGCTCAAAAACATTCAGTACTTC. Translated, it gives CATSRDPPGAGLKNIQYF.

The CDR3 DNA reads TGTGCCAGCAGTTTCCTGGGGGGTGGGGAGACCCAGTACTTC. Translating gives CASSFLGGGETQYF. This chain links TRBV25-1 with TRBJ2-5; D possibly corresponds to TRBD2 (6 bases). The CDR3 contains 14 residues. Germline assignment: CDR1 MGHDK and CDR2 SYGVNS. V gave up 5 bases and J gave up 5 bases, with 15 bases separating them.

The chain is built from TRBV9 and TRBJ2-1, with no clear D. Germline CDR1 is SGDLS and CDR2 is YYNGEE. The CDR3 sequence is 12 residues long. V shed 3 bases and J shed 9 bases, with 10 bases lying between them. The CDR3 loop reads CASSEDDGEQFF. Here the CDR3 DNA reads TGTGCCAGCAGCGAGGACGATGGTGAGCAGTTCTTC.

Concerning this clone itself: No conserved phenylalanine or tryptophan is present at the end of the CDR3, so a read error is the likely explanation. This chain links TRBV15 with TRBJ2-7; maybe TRBD1 (6 bases). Trimming removed 1 base from V and 0 bases from J, with 10 bases in between. Germline-derived CDR1 and CDR2 are LNHNV and YYDKDF (reference sequence). The CDR3 consists of 15 residues. CDR3 DNA: TGTGCCACCAGCAGAGGGACAGCGAGCTCCTACGAGCAGTACCTC. This translates into CATSRGTASSYEQYL.

The chain employs TRBV28 and TRBJ2-7, with D possibly being TRBD2 (5 bases). With 4 bases removed from V and 3 bases from J, the gap between germline ends came to 16 bases. This CDR3 is built from 15 residues. Germline V gives CDR1 MDHEN, CDR2 SYDVKM. The CDR3 bases are TGTGCCAGCAGTTCCCGACGGGGTTACGGCTACGAGCAGTACTTC. Its translation is CASSSRRGYGYEQYF.

The chain carries TRBV5-6 and TRBJ2-7, with D maybe TRBD2 (5 bases). The V end was cut by 4 bases, the J end by 1 base, with 21 bases between. The CDR3 runs 17 residues. Germline assignment: CDR1 SGHDT and CDR2 YYEEEE. The CDR3 region has the DNA TGTGCCAGCAGCGGGTTTGTGACAAAGACTATTTCCTACGAGCAGTACTTC. It is translated as CASSGFVTKTISYEQYF.

This clone was detected only a few times. The genes are TRBV15 and TRBJ1-1; 7 bases are shared with TRBD1. The germline gives CDR1 LNHNV, CDR2 YYDKDF (reference sequence). V gave up 0 bases and J gave up 5 bases; unmatched junction bases: 6. The CDR3 loop spans 15 amino acids. For the CDR3, the DNA is TGTGCCACCAGCAGAGAAACAGGGGAGGGAACTGAAGCTTTCTTT. It is translated as CATSRETGEGTEAFF. Together with reference TRBV15 and TRBJ1-1, the CDR3 gives the full variable domain: DAMVIQNPRYQVTQFGKPVTLSCSQTLNHNVMYWYQQKSSQAPKLLFHYYDKDFNNEADTPDNFQSRRPNTSFCFLDIRSPGLGDTAMYLCATSRETGEGTEAFFGQGTRLTVV.

This chain links TRBV13 with TRBJ2-3; no firm D call. Germline V CDR1 and CDR2: PRHDT, FYEKMQ (reference sequence). The CDR3 is 15 residues long. The V end was cut by 5 bases, the J end by 3 bases, with 15 bases between. The CDR3 protein is CASSPREIRTDTQYF. The CDR3 nucleotides read TGTGCCAGCAGCCCAAGAGAGATAAGAACAGATACGCAGTATTTT.

The chain recombines TRBV7-9 with TRBJ2-5, with 13 bases aligning to TRBD2. The CDR3 length is 17 residues. The junction had 5 bases not matched to a gene; V was cut back by 3 bases and J by 1 base. Germline CDR1 SEHNR, CDR2 FQNEAQ (reference sequence). The CDR3 sequence: CASSLTSGRHFQETQYF. The CDR3 coding sequence is TGTGCCAGCAGCTTGACTAGCGGGAGGCACTTCCAAGAGACCCAGTACTTC.

The gene calls are TRBV30 and TRBJ2-7; 7 positions agree with TRBD2. V shed 3 bases and J 1 base; nucleotides not matched to a gene: 9. The CDR3 is 15 amino acids. Germline V CDR1 and CDR2: GTSNPN, SVGIG (reference sequence). In DNA, the CDR3 is TGTGCCTGGAGCGGAGGGACCGGGGGGTCCTACGAGCAGTACTTC. This encodes CAWSGGTGGSYEQYF.

The count of this clone is one. The gene calls are TRBV5-6 and TRBJ2-7; D possibly corresponds to TRBD1 (5 bases). In germline, CDR1 is SGHDT, CDR2 YYEEEE. The V end was cut by 2 bases, the J end by 5 bases, with 8 bases between. The CDR3 consists of 12 residues. The CDR3 loop reads CASSLRQNEQYF. In nucleotides, the CDR3 is TGTGCCAGCAGCTTACGACAGAACGAGCAGTACTTC.

V and J are TRBV30 and TRBJ2-2, with 12 bases that match TRBD2. The CDR3 sequence is 16 residues long. Germline loops: CDR1 GTSNPN, CDR2 SVGIG (reference sequence). V shed 2 bases, J shed 8 bases, and the junction held 9 bases outside the gene matches. DNA of the CDR3: TGTGCCTGGAGTTCGACTAGCGGGAGTACCAGAGGGGAGCTGTTTTTT. Its protein is CAWSSTSGSTRGELFF.

The rearrangement joins TRBV28 to TRBJ2-1, with TRBD1 matching over 9 bases. V was pared by 6 bases and J by 8 bases, with 14 bases of the junction left unmatched. The CDR3 runs to 16 residues. CDR1 is MDHEN, CDR2 SYDVKM, per germline. The CDR3 nucleotides read TGTGCCAGCAGCTGGGACAGGGAGGAAAGGGAGCATGAGCAGTTCTTC. It codes for CASSWDREEREHEQFF.

The chain combines TRBV5-1 with TRBJ2-1, with D tentatively TRBD1 (5 bases). V was clipped by 0 bases and J by 0 bases, with 13 bases between them. There are 17 residues in the CDR3. CDR1 is SGHRS and CDR2 is YFSETQ in the germline V gene. The CDR3 DNA reads as TGCGCCAGCAGCTTGGAGTTGGACACCCGCTCCTACAATGAGCAGTTCTTC. Amino acid sequence: CASSLELDTRSYNEQFF.

The chain is built from TRBV27 and TRBJ2-2, with D tentatively TRBD2 (5 bases). The CDR3 sequence is 12 residues long. Between the trimmed V and J ends, which lost 5 bases and 10 bases, there was a span of 11 bases. Germline V lookup: CDR1 MNHEY, CDR2 SMNVEV (reference sequence). CDR3 DNA sequence: TGTGCCAGCAGTCTCCCCGGGGTGGAGCTGTTTTTT. Translating gives CASSLPGVELFF.

This chain links TRBV28 with TRBJ1-1; no clear D. Germline V lookup: CDR1 MDHEN, CDR2 SYDVKM. The CDR3 has 12 residues. Between the trimmed V and J ends, which lost 4 bases and 2 bases, there was a span of 5 bases. CDR3 DNA: TGTGCCAGCAGTTACTACAACACTGAAGCTTTCTTT. As protein: CASSYYNTEAFF.

This chain joins TRBV28 and TRBJ1-1, with D possibly TRBD1 on 5 matching bases. Trimming took 1 base from V and 5 from J, leaving 11 bases between them. The CDR3 runs to 14 residues. CDR1 is MDHEN and CDR2 is SYDVKM in the germline V gene. The CDR3 loop reads CASSLFGGRTEAFF. CDR3 coding DNA: TGTGCCAGCAGTTTATTTGGGGGTCGGACTGAAGCTTTCTTT.